Given below is one T cell receptor beta chain in context. The sample belongs to a study of blood T cell repertoires in COVID-19. Across the study: T cells, B-cell-depleted T cells, or PBMCs provided the cDNA or gDNA that served as material.

The germline V gene has CDR1 SGHVS and CDR2 FQNEAQ. The length of the CDR3 is 17 residues. V was clipped by 3 bases and J by 6 bases, with 20 bases between them. Cohort placement rested on clinical history that participants reported themselves. Either two negative PCRs, clearance, or symptom resolution qualified Cohort 3 donors as recovered. Per the study methods: Reference gene primer amplification yielded estimated nucleated cell counts. Measured with immunoSEQ multiplex PCR; TCRdb has only the in-frame clones, and not every one. From that table come the V and J calls and clone size; the DNA was used to work out D and trimming. The table lists roughly 160,000 clones, 82% of them singletons.

The TCR comes from a man in his 60s who had recovered from COVID-19. J is TRBJ1-4 and V is TRBV7-8; a possible D gene is TRBD1 (6 bases). The sequenced sample was PBMCs or T cells enriched from blood (not recorded which). The CDR3: CASSLGLQGLGHEKLFF. The CDR3 bases are TGTGCCAGCAGCTTGGGCCTTCAGGGGTTAGGGCATGAAAAACTGTTTTTT. Using reference TRBV7-8 and TRBJ1-4 for the parts outside the CDR3, the full variable domain is GAGVSQSPRYKVAKRGQDVALRCDPISGHVSLFWYQQALGQGPEFLTYFQNEAQLDKSGLPSDRFFAERPEGSVSTLKIQRTQQEDSAVYLCASSLGLQGLGHEKLFFGSGTQLSVL.